These T cell receptor beta chains were read from a single sample in a study of cytomegalovirus exposure and HLA in healthy donors. TCRdb keeps only in-frame clones here, not all; method: immunoSEQ multiplex PCR. Here the sample spans more than 100,000 clones, just under 90% being singletons. The sample was PBMCs. Receptor source: a woman in her twenties or thirties in good health and CMV-seronegative. The CDR3 runs from the conserved cysteine through the conserved F or W. A D gene is named only where the DNA matches it firmly. Some rows mark clone size as missing; the rest say once, few, many or name a class of expanded clone.

abundance,j_gene,d_gene,v_gene,CDR3aa,CDR3nt
.,TRBJ2-7,.,TRBV7-2,CASSLAGPYEQYF,TGTGCCAGCAGCTTAGCGGGGCCCTACGAGCAGTACTTC
.,TRBJ1-6,TRBD1,TRBV27,CASSLTGLSPLHF,TGTGCCAGCAGTCTGACAGGGTTGTCACCCCTCCACTTT
.,TRBJ1-5,.,TRBV28,CASRGLLPRVNQPQHF,TGTGCCAGCAGGGGCCTACTCCCGAGGGTCAATCAGCCCCAGCATTTT
.,TRBJ2-7,TRBD2,TRBV30,CAWSLAVSYEQYF,TGTGCCTGGAGTCTAGCGGTATCCTACGAGCAGTACTTC
once,TRBJ1-2,TRBD1,TRBV27,CASSFRPGQAHRNFNYGYTF,TGTGCCAGCAGTTTCAGGCCGGGACAGGCCCATCGAAACTTTAACTATGGCTACACCTTC
.,TRBJ1-2,.,TRBV10-2,CASSEDGGIYGYTF,TGCGCCAGCAGTGAGGATGGCGGTATCTATGGCTACACCTTC
.,TRBJ2-1,TRBD2,TRBV6-1,CASSVTSGSLSEQFF,TGTGCCAGCAGCGTCACTAGCGGGAGTCTTAGTGAGCAGTTCTTC
.,TRBJ2-2,TRBD2,TRBV7-3,CASSLNALAGNTGELFF,TGTGCCAGCAGCTTAAATGCCCTAGCGGGGAACACCGGGGAGCTGTTTTTT
.,TRBJ2-1,TRBD2,TRBV7-2,CASSRGLAGDNEQFF,TGTGCCAGCAGCCGAGGACTAGCGGGAGACAATGAGCAGTTCTTC
.,TRBJ2-1,.,TRBV7-6,CASSLDGRSYNEQFF,TGTGCCAGCAGCTTAGATGGCAGGTCCTACAATGAGCAGTTCTTC
.,TRBJ1-2,TRBD1,TRBV7-3,CASSFAGTGAQDYGYTF,TGTGCCAGCAGCTTCGCCGGGACAGGGGCACAGGACTATGGCTACACCTTC
.,TRBJ1-1,TRBD1,TRBV29-1,CSVTGGTGNTEAFF,TGCAGCGTCACCGGGGGGACAGGGAACACTGAAGCTTTCTTT
.,TRBJ2-7,.,TRBV28,CASSLGGKREQYF,TGTGCCAGCAGTTTGGGGGGTAAGCGCGAGCAGTACTTC
.,TRBJ2-7,TRBD1,TRBV27,CASSLSQGPLYEQYF,TGTGCCAGCAGTTTATCACAGGGGCCTCTCTACGAGCAGTACTTC
.,TRBJ1-5,.,TRBV9,CASSSGLPNQPQHF,TGTGCCAGCAGCAGCGGACTGCCCAATCAGCCCCAGCATTTT
.,TRBJ2-2,.,TRBV7-6,CASSLSPPSFNLFF,TGTGCCAGCAGCTTATCCCCACCTAGCTTTAATTTGTTTTTT
.,TRBJ2-5,.,TRBV11-3,CASSLSSGYGETQYF,TGTGCCAGCAGCTTAAGTTCAGGGTATGGAGAGACCCAGTACTTC
.,TRBJ2-1,.,TRBV27,CASSPAAVSYNEQFF,TGTGCCAGCAGTCCCGCTGCGGTCTCCTACAATGAGCAGTTCTTC
once,TRBJ2-2,.,TRBV10-1,CASLVQGDTGELFF,TGCGCCAGCCTCGTTCAGGGTGATACCGGGGAGCTGTTTTTT
.,TRBJ2-1,.,TRBV15,CATSRDMPYSSYNEQFF,TGTGCCACCAGCAGAGATATGCCATACAGCTCCTACAATGAGCAGTTCTTC
once,TRBJ2-7,TRBD1,TRBV5-1,CASSATGQGIPEQYF,TGCGCCAGCAGCGCGACGGGACAGGGAATTCCCGAGCAGTACTTC
.,TRBJ2-1,TRBD2,TRBV10-3,CAIGPAMRETREQFF,TGTGCCATCGGACCCGCTATGCGGGAGACACGGGAGCAGTTCTTC
.,TRBJ2-5,.,TRBV2,CASVGTYGETQYF,TGTGCCAGCGTCGGGACTTATGGAGAGACCCAGTACTTC
.,TRBJ2-2,TRBD2,TRBV2,CASSESLGGYTGELFF,TGTGCCAGCAGTGAAAGTTTGGGAGGGTACACCGGGGAGCTGTTTTTT
.,TRBJ2-7,.,TRBV20-1,CSAPPELPRYF,TGCAGTGCTCCCCCTGAGCTGCCACGGTACTTC
few,TRBJ2-1,.,TRBV7-9,CASSPRDYNEQFF,TGTGCCAGCAGCCCACGGGACTACAATGAGCAGTTCTTC
.,TRBJ1-4,TRBD1,TRBV25-1,CASSEFWTGSSEKLFF,TGTGCCAGCAGTGAATTCTGGACAGGCAGCAGTGAAAAACTGTTTTTT
few,TRBJ2-7,TRBD2,TRBV7-9,CASSKLAGGCEQYF,TGTGCCAGCAGCAAACTAGCGGGGGGCTGCGAGCAGTACTTC
.,TRBJ2-2,TRBD1,TRBV11-2,CASSGDRENTGELFF,TGTGCCAGCAGCGGGGACAGGGAGAACACCGGGGAGCTGTTTTTT
.,TRBJ2-7,.,TRBV5-1,CASSLVPGSYEQYF,TGCGCCAGCAGCTTGGTCCCCGGGTCCTACGAGCAGTACTTC
.,TRBJ2-3,TRBD2,TRBV11-2,CASSLSGGRLSDKADTQYF,TGTGCCAGCAGCTTATCGGGCGGGAGACTTTCGGATAAGGCAGATACGCAGTATTTT
once,TRBJ2-1,TRBD2,TRBV11-3,CASSPGTSGGYNEQFF,TGTGCCAGCAGCCCTGGGACTAGCGGGGGTTACAATGAGCAGTTCTTC
.,TRBJ1-3,.,TRBV7-2,CASSPRYPSSGNTIYF,TGTGCCAGCAGCCCGCGATACCCGAGCTCTGGAAACACCATATATTTT